One T cell receptor beta chain is described in this entry. This entry comes from a study of control samples from healthy donors and cancer patients. This CDR3 contains 17 residues. The V segment lost 5 bases and the J segment 4 bases; nucleotides outside the gene matches: 10. The germline CDR1 and CDR2 sequences are SGHVS and FNYEAQ. TCRdb keeps only in-frame clones here, not all; method: immunoSEQ multiplex PCR. The table shows approximately 100,000 clones, with 85% to 90% occurring only once. The sequence was collected from a man younger than 45 in good health. Sequenced sample: blood. V gene TRBV7-6 combines with J gene TRBJ2-2, with 10 bases identical to TRBD2. CDR3 nucleotides: TGTGCCAGCAGCCTACCCTGGCAGCGGGGGGGCACCGGGGAGCTGTTTTTT. It translates to CASSLPWQRGGTGELFF.